The 2 T cell receptor beta chains presented below share a single source sample, sequenced in a study of molecular identifiers for immune sequencing clone quantification. Each CDR3 protein is one row after TCRdb ran MiXCR on the PCR reads. The table includes approximately 630,000 distinct CDR3 sequences, about 25% detected once. The sequencing input was naive CD8+ T cells from blood, with Jurkat cell RNA spiked in. The sample's subset: FACS-sorted CD8+CD4-CCR7+CD45RA+ naive T cells. The origin of the receptors is a human donor in good health. Some libraries in this study had Jurkat cell RNA spiked in.

In regard to this clonotype: Its ends do not fully match the called genes, so a read error is possible. The chain links TRBV6-5 to TRBJ1-1, with unresolved D. The CDR3 covers 16 residues. Germline V lookup: CDR1 MNHEY, CDR2 SVGAGI. CDR3: CASSLHPGGKNTEALF. The CDR3 bases are TGTGCCAGCAGTTTACATCCGGGAGGAAAGAACACTGAAGCTCTCTTT.

Comment on this clonotype: At one end the junction does not follow the germline gene, possibly because of a read error. The chain employs TRBV14 and TRBJ2-1; 8 bases fit TRBD2. The CDR3 has 17 residues. Germline V CDR1 and CDR2: SGHDN, FVKESK. The CDR3 DNA follows: TGTGCCGGCAGCCTAAATACCGGGACTAGTTTAATTAATGAGCAGTTCTTC. It specifies CAGSLNTGTSLINEQFF.